These T cell receptor beta chains were read from a single sample in a study of blood T cells in healthy people across ages. TCRdb used MiXCR to reprocess the 5' RACE reads, holding one entry per CDR3 protein. The repertoire includes around 690,000 distinct CDR3 sequences, roughly 58% of them detected once, and 30% to 40% sits in the top ten. Sequencing was performed on blood. Every receptor here comes from a man in his 60s in good health. Each CDR3 is given with its conserved first and last residue. D genes are given only for firm matches. Not every row has a clone size; where given, it reads once, few, many or a size class.

abundance: .
v_gene: TRBV20-1
d_gene: .
j_gene: TRBJ1-1
CDR3nt: TGCAGTGCCCGGTTTGATGGAAACACTGAAGCTTTCTTT
CDR3aa: CSARFDGNTEAFF

abundance: .
v_gene: TRBV29-1
d_gene: .
j_gene: TRBJ2-3
CDR3nt: TGCAGCGTTGCGGCAGGAGGGACAGATACGCAGTATTTT
CDR3aa: CSVAAGGTDTQYF

abundance: .
v_gene: TRBV9
d_gene: .
j_gene: TRBJ2-7
CDR3nt: TGTGCCAGCAGCGTAGGAGTAGCCGGCTACGAGCAGTACTTC
CDR3aa: CASSVGVAGYEQYF

abundance: .
v_gene: TRBV11-2
d_gene: TRBD2
j_gene: TRBJ2-5
CDR3nt: TGTGCCAGCAGCTTAGACGGACTAGTGGGGGAGACCCAGTACTTC
CDR3aa: CASSLDGLVGETQYF

abundance: few
v_gene: TRBV11-2
d_gene: .
j_gene: TRBJ2-6
CDR3nt: TGTGCCAGCAGCTTCCGAGGAGCCCACTCTGGGGCCAACGTCCTGACTTTC
CDR3aa: CASSFRGAHSGANVLTF

abundance: .
v_gene: TRBV20-1
d_gene: .
j_gene: TRBJ2-7
CDR3nt: TGCAGTGCTAGGCCCGGGACGGCCTACGAGCAGTACTTC
CDR3aa: CSARPGTAYEQYF

abundance: .
v_gene: TRBV20-1
d_gene: .
j_gene: TRBJ2-1
CDR3nt: TGCAGTGCCTCCAGGGATCCCTACAATGAGCAGTTCTTC
CDR3aa: CSASRDPYNEQFF

abundance: .
v_gene: TRBV7-6
d_gene: .
j_gene: TRBJ2-1
CDR3nt: TGTGCCAGCAGCTTACAGGGCCGACACAATAAGCAGTTCTTC
CDR3aa: CASSLQGRHNKQFF

abundance: .
v_gene: TRBV7-2
d_gene: .
j_gene: TRBJ1-2
CDR3nt: TGTGCCAGCAGCTACCGGAGGAGGGCCACCCCCTTATTGAACTATGGCTACACCTTC
CDR3aa: CASSYRRRATPLLNYGYTF

abundance: .
v_gene: TRBV24-1
d_gene: .
j_gene: TRBJ1-1
CDR3nt: TGTGCCACCAGTGATACAGGGAGCACTGAAGCTTTCTTT
CDR3aa: CATSDTGSTEAFF

abundance: many
v_gene: TRBV7-9
d_gene: .
j_gene: TRBJ1-2
CDR3nt: TGTGCCAGCAGCTTAAACAGCAGGGGAGCCGACTATGGCTACACCTTC
CDR3aa: CASSLNSRGADYGYTF

abundance: .
v_gene: TRBV4-1
d_gene: .
j_gene: TRBJ2-7
CDR3nt: TGCGCCAGCAGCCAAGCCCAGGGACCCCAATACGAGCAGTACTTC
CDR3aa: CASSQAQGPQYEQYF

abundance: few
v_gene: TRBV20-1
d_gene: TRBD2
j_gene: TRBJ2-1
CDR3nt: TGCAGTGCTCAAAGCGGGGGGGGAATTGCTGAGCAGTTCTTC
CDR3aa: CSAQSGGGIAEQFF

abundance: .
v_gene: TRBV4-1
d_gene: TRBD2
j_gene: TRBJ2-3
CDR3nt: TGCGCCAGCAGCCTCGACGCTAGCGGGGACACAGATACGCAGTATTTT
CDR3aa: CASSLDASGDTDTQYF

abundance: .
v_gene: TRBV21-1
d_gene: .
j_gene: TRBJ1-6
CDR3nt: TGTGCCAGCAGGGGCAGGGTCGCCTATAATTCACCCCTCCACTTT
CDR3aa: CASRGRVAYNSPLHF

abundance: .
v_gene: TRBV7-2
d_gene: .
j_gene: TRBJ2-1
CDR3nt: TGTGCCAGCAGCTTTGATCGGCAGCTTAATGAGCAGTTCTTC
CDR3aa: CASSFDRQLNEQFF

abundance: .
v_gene: TRBV15
d_gene: TRBD2
j_gene: TRBJ2-1
CDR3nt: TGTGCCACCAGCAGAGGACTAGCGGGAAACAATGAGCAGTTCTTC
CDR3aa: CATSRGLAGNNEQFF

abundance: .
v_gene: TRBV6-5
d_gene: TRBD2
j_gene: TRBJ2-5
CDR3nt: TGTGCCAGCAGTTTTGCCGGGACTAGCGGGGGTGAGACCCAGTACTTC
CDR3aa: CASSFAGTSGGETQYF

abundance: .
v_gene: TRBV2
d_gene: .
j_gene: TRBJ1-4
CDR3nt: TGTGCCAGCAGTGAAGGGGACGTTAATGAAAAACTGTTTTTT
CDR3aa: CASSEGDVNEKLFF

abundance: .
v_gene: TRBV5-8
d_gene: .
j_gene: TRBJ2-1
CDR3nt: TGTGCCAGCAGCTCATACCATGAGCAGTTCTTC
CDR3aa: CASSSYHEQFF

abundance: few
v_gene: TRBV4-1
d_gene: .
j_gene: TRBJ1-6
CDR3nt: TGCGCCAGCAGCCAAGGGCCCGGGCGGGGAAGCTCCTATAATTCACCCCTCCACTTT
CDR3aa: CASSQGPGRGSSYNSPLHF

abundance: .
v_gene: TRBV6-2/TRBV6-3
d_gene: .
j_gene: TRBJ1-1
CDR3nt: TGTGCCAGCAGTTACGGGCCTCCCGGCGGCACTGAAGCTTTCTTT
CDR3aa: CASSYGPPGGTEAFF

abundance: few
v_gene: TRBV20-1
d_gene: .
j_gene: TRBJ2-5
CDR3nt: TGCAGTGCTAATTTTGCCCAAGAGACCCAGTACTTC
CDR3aa: CSANFAQETQYF

abundance: few
v_gene: TRBV28
d_gene: TRBD1
j_gene: TRBJ1-5
CDR3nt: TGTGCCAGCAGTCCCGACAGGGAAGAATTGCGTCAGCCCCAGCATTTT
CDR3aa: CASSPDREELRQPQHF

abundance: .
v_gene: TRBV7-2
d_gene: .
j_gene: TRBJ2-5
CDR3nt: TGTGCCAGCAGCTCCGATTCGCTTGGCGGCGGCTCCTACAATGAGCAGTACTTC
CDR3aa: CASSSDSLGGGSYNEQYF

abundance: .
v_gene: TRBV5-1
d_gene: .
j_gene: TRBJ1-1
CDR3nt: TGCGCCAGCAGCGCCGGACGGAAGAACACTGAAGCTTTCTTT
CDR3aa: CASSAGRKNTEAFF

abundance: .
v_gene: TRBV21-1
d_gene: .
j_gene: TRBJ1-5
CDR3nt: TGTGCCAGCAGCAAATCTCTCGGGAACGGGATCCAGACAGTGGCTCAGCCCCAGCATTTT
CDR3aa: CASSKSLGNGIQTVAQPQHF

abundance: few
v_gene: TRBV20-1
d_gene: .
j_gene: TRBJ2-5
CDR3nt: TGCAGTGCGCCAACAAGGGGGGGACAAGAGACCCAGTACTTC
CDR3aa: CSAPTRGGQETQYF

abundance: few
v_gene: TRBV7-2
d_gene: TRBD2
j_gene: TRBJ2-5
CDR3nt: TGTGCCAGCAGCTTAGGACTAGCGGGGACGTACCAAGAGACCCAGTACTTC
CDR3aa: CASSLGLAGTYQETQYF

abundance: .
v_gene: TRBV27
d_gene: TRBD2
j_gene: TRBJ2-7
CDR3nt: TGTGCCAGCAGTGCCAGCGGGGGGGGTTACGAGCAGTACTTC
CDR3aa: CASSASGGGYEQYF

abundance: .
v_gene: TRBV10-3
d_gene: .
j_gene: TRBJ2-7
CDR3nt: TGTGCCATCAGTGAGAATAGTGGCACGGCCGAGCAGTACTTC
CDR3aa: CAISENSGTAEQYF

abundance: .
v_gene: TRBV25-1
d_gene: .
j_gene: TRBJ2-3
CDR3nt: TGTGCCAGCAGTGGACTACGTAGCACAGATACGCAGTATTTT
CDR3aa: CASSGLRSTDTQYF